The sequence of this T cell receptor (beta chain) was determined in a study of T cells in Graves' hyperthyroidism and ophthalmopathy (dated 2019 in TCRdb). For context, the study as a whole: Peripheral blood was sampled at the time of initial diagnosis, prior to any treatment. TCR V-J signatures able to tell the groups apart were searched for in a discovery cohort of 95 or so patients, of whom 40 to 45 had Graves' ophthalmopathy and about 55 had stable Graves' hyperthyroidism. Prospective prediction of ophthalmopathy was tested in an independent validation cohort of under 20 hyperthyroidism patients and 15 to 17 patients who later progressed to ophthalmopathy. For training and testing, the approximately 97 patients in the discovery cohort were randomly divided in a 7:3 ratio. Thyroid tissue and blood T-cell repertoires from more than five Graves' hyperthyroidism patients were also compared in the study. Once sampling was done, hyperthyroidism patients were given methimazole at a starting dose of 30 mg daily, whereas ophthalmopathy patients were given high-dose intravenous methylprednisolone. According to the paper, TCR Vbeta CDR3 sequencing was carried out on over 130 peripheral blood samples, which came from around 43 ophthalmopathy, under 85 hyperthyroidism and roughly 17 progressor patients.

CDR1 and CDR2 are read off the germline V gene as SGHDN and FVKESK. The CDR3 covers 16 residues, taking in both the cysteine and the phenylalanine. This entry keeps only the CDR3 DNA: 48 bases, framed from base 1. The junction carries 12 bases between V and J, which are trimmed by 1 base and 2 bases respectively. The TCR beta CDR3 regions were amplified from the RNA transcripts. The first round of RT-PCR for the TCR CDR3 was performed with the HTBI primer set and the Qiagen OneStep RT-PCR kit. Libraries were constructed in a second round of multiplex PCR, after which size selection and purification were performed. Sequencing of the libraries was done on an Illumina HiSeq2000 using paired-end 100 bp reads. Under the source paper's analysis protocol: SOAPnuke was used to process the raw data, removing reads that contained adapters or uncalled bases, had a mean Phred below 15, or lacked an exact match to the constant primer or identifier. High-quality paired reads were merged using COPE v1.2.5, and each unique nucleotide sequence was defined as a clonotype. MiTCR v1.1 was used to align clonotypes to the IMGT TRBV, TRBD and TRBJ reference segments. The analysis was restricted to V-J combinations with a frequency above 0.0001, which together covered 99% to 99.2% of the repertoires. The TCS score was defined as F50 (clonal expansion) divided by E x V (chaos), with BLOSUM62-based TCRdist calculated between CDR3 peptides within each V-J. Welch's t-statistics and random forest reduced approximately 520 V-J features to about 12, which were used in a naive Bayes classifier (R e1071). In-frame beta chains were kept once TCRdb had trimmed the public reads at Q25 with fastp and called clones with MiXCR. Rows are combined by CDR3 protein, so each entry shows the most common genes and DNA. Here the V and J calls rest on TCRdb's processing, not on the authors' analysis. The sample table lists a few hundred thousand distinct CDR3 sequences, about a sixth of them with a count of one. Of the sample, roughly a quarter falls within the top ten clones.

This clonotype has at least ten counts. Its antigen is not yet known. No clone much larger than this one lies a single base away; base qualities are absent. Points the paper makes about the study in general: In validation, progression to ophthalmopathy was predicted by the model with nearly 71% sensitivity and 72% to 80% specificity, a median of approximately 7.1 months before onset. A 13 V-J signature model separated ophthalmopathy from stable hyperthyroidism, with around 88% sensitivity and roughly 82% specificity in cross-validation and 80%/75% in testing. No statistical method was used to fix the sample size in advance, and group allocation was not hidden from the investigators. Blood samples also contained most of the expanded thyroid clonotypes (frequency above 0.001), which suggests that blood repertoires may reflect thyroid immune responses.

Hyperthyroidism patients were aged 18 to 65 years and newly diagnosed, with disease duration of less than 2 months. Patients with uncontrolled infections, other autoimmune diseases, pregnancy or lactation were excluded. Diagnoses were based on clinical symptoms, serum thyroxine and TRAb, thyroid ultrasound and orbital computed tomography. For progressor patients, blood was drawn at the first diagnosis of hyperthyroidism, before any ophthalmopathy symptoms had appeared. PBMCs were separated from under 12 ml of fresh peripheral blood using Ficoll-Paque density gradient centrifugation. Patients classed as progressors first received a Graves' hyperthyroidism diagnosis and then went on to develop ophthalmopathy during follow-up. Trizol reagent was used to extract total RNA, and RNA quality was then checked on an Agilent 2100 Bioanalyzer.

The sample comprised blood. Recombination joined TRBV14 with TRBJ2-1; the D segment cannot be called with confidence. This clonotype was obtained from a woman aged 18 to 35 with Graves' hyperthyroidism that later progressed to Graves' ophthalmopathy. In nucleotide form, the sequence is TGTGCCAGCAGCCAAGTCCATATGGCAGCCTACAATGAGCAGTTCTTC. This yields the protein CASSQVHMAAYNEQFF.